This is a list of T cell receptor beta chains from one sample in a study of shared clonotypes between healthy human individuals. Generated by immunoSEQ multiplex PCR, the TCRdb table keeps only in-frame clones and is missing some. The sample carries 2.5 million or so clones, just over 90% recorded once. The material sequenced was naive CD4+ T cells sorted from blood. These receptor sequences come from a man between 18 and 35 years old in good health. Each CDR3 is given with its conserved first and last residue. Each record gives: J gene, clone size, V gene, D gene, CDR3 DNA, CDR3 protein. A D gene is named only where the DNA matches it firmly. The listing skips clone size in some rows; elsewhere it reads once, few, many or a size class.

>TRBJ1-5|-|TRBV25-1|-
TGTGCCAGCAGTGTGCGGTGGAGCAATCAGCCCCAGCATTTT
CASSVRWSNQPQHF
>TRBJ1-4|-|TRBV2|-
TGTGCCAGCAGTGACGTTTCGTGGGGCACTAATGAAAAACTGTTTTTT
CASSDVSWGTNEKLFF
>TRBJ2-5|-|TRBV5-1|-
TGCGCCAGCAGCTTGGAATCAAGAAAAGAGACCCAGTACTTC
CASSLESRKETQYF
>TRBJ1-6|-|TRBV27|-
TGTGCCAGCTTCCAGGGGCTTGGTTCACCCCTCCACTTT
CASFQGLGSPLHF
>TRBJ1-6|few|TRBV30|-
TGTGCCTGGAAGCGGTATAATTCACCCCTCCACTTT
CAWKRYNSPLHF
>TRBJ2-1|once|TRBV30|-
TGTGCCTGGGGAACGCGGACTCCCCCTAGGCTCAATGAGCAGTTCTTC
CAWGTRTPPRLNEQFF
>TRBJ1-6|-|TRBV5-1|TRBD1
TGCGCCAGCAGCGAAGGACAGGGTGGTTCACCCCTCCACTTT
CASSEGQGGSPLHF
>TRBJ2-6|-|TRBV19|TRBD1
TGTGCCAGCGCCGGGACAGCTGGGGCCAACGTCCTGACTTTC
CASAGTAGANVLTF
>TRBJ2-3|-|TRBV2|-
TGTGCCAGCAGTGGACAGAGAAGCACAGATACGCAGTATTTT
CASSGQRSTDTQYF
>TRBJ1-5|-|TRBV6-1|-
TGTGCCAGCAGTGGTTCACAGATCCAGCCCCAGCATTTT
CASSGSQIQPQHF
>TRBJ2-3|-|TRBV2|TRBD2
TGTGCCAGCAGGCGAAGGGGACCCGGGGTCTCTAGCGGGTCTAGCACAGATACGCAGTATTTT
CASRRRGPGVSSGSSTDTQYF
>TRBJ1-5|few|TRBV30|-
TGTGCCTGGTCCAACAGGGCTAATCAGCCCCAGCATTTT
CAWSNRANQPQHF
>TRBJ2-7|-|TRBV5-8|-
TGTGCCAGTGCACGGGGGCGGGGACTCGGCTACGAGCAGTACTTC
CASARGRGLGYEQYF
>TRBJ2-1|once|TRBV10-3|TRBD2
TGTGCCATCAGAACCGGGACTAGCGGGGGGAGCTCCTACAATGAGCAGTTCTTC
CAIRTGTSGGSSYNEQFF
>TRBJ1-4|-|TRBV4-1|-
TGCGCCAGCAGCCAAGGAGAGTCGTCAACTAATGAAAAACTGTTTTTT
CASSQGESSTNEKLFF
>TRBJ2-7|-|TRBV6-1|TRBD1
TGTGCCAGCAGAGGACAGGATCGCTACGAGCAGTACTTC
CASRGQDRYEQYF
>TRBJ2-7|-|TRBV28|TRBD1
TGTGCCAGCAGTTCCGGAGGTCTAGGACAGGGGAAGTACGAGCAGTACTTC
CASSSGGLGQGKYEQYF
>TRBJ2-1|-|TRBV5-4|-
TGTGCCAGCAGCTTGGGTTTTGGGGGACAAACGGCCTACAATGAGCAGTTCTTC
CASSLGFGGQTAYNEQFF
>TRBJ2-7|-|TRBV6-5|-
TGTGCCAGCAGGACAGGAGACTACGAGCAGTACTTC
CASRTGDYEQYF
>TRBJ1-2|-|TRBV2|TRBD1
TGTGCCAGCAGCCTGGGACAGCTCTATGGCTACACCTTC
CASSLGQLYGYTF
>TRBJ2-3|-|TRBV30|-
TGTGCCTGGAGTTGGGGGCGGTATACAGATACGCAGTATTTT
CAWSWGRYTDTQYF
>TRBJ2-1|-|TRBV7-9|TRBD1
TGTGCCAGCAGCTTAGACCCGGGACAGGGGGCAAATGAGCAGTTCTTC
CASSLDPGQGANEQFF
>TRBJ2-1|-|TRBV5-4|-
TGCGCCAGCAGCCAAGATCTTGGGTCCTCCTACAATGAGCAGTTCTTC
CASSQDLGSSYNEQFF
>TRBJ2-7|-|TRBV6-1|-
TGTGCCAGCAGTGAAACGGTACAGGCGATCTACGAGCAGTACTTC
CASSETVQAIYEQYF
>TRBJ2-3|-|TRBV19|TRBD2
TGTGCCAGTAGCCCCCGGGGACTAGCGGGGGACACAGATACGCAGTATTTT
CASSPRGLAGDTDTQYF
>TRBJ2-2|-|TRBV30|-
TGTGCCTGGAGTGTACCAAAGTCCTCGGGCGGGGAGCTGTTTTTT
CAWSVPKSSGGELFF
>TRBJ2-1|-|TRBV6-5|-
TGTGCCAGCAATGACCGGACAGTAGGGTACAATGAGCAGTTCTTC
CASNDRTVGYNEQFF
>TRBJ2-7|-|TRBV4-1|-
TGCGCCAGCAGCCAAGTAAACCGCTTCTACGAGCAGTACTTC
CASSQVNRFYEQYF
>TRBJ1-5|-|TRBV10-3|-
TGTGCCATCAGTTCGGACAGAAGCAATCAGCCCCAGCATTTT
CAISSDRSNQPQHF
>TRBJ1-4|-|TRBV2|-
TGTGCCAGCAGTGGCCCGGGTGTCGTCACCGGTGAAAAACTGTTTTTT
CASSGPGVVTGEKLFF
>TRBJ1-2|-|TRBV19|-
TGTGCCAGTAGCCAGGACACGGTGGCAACCTATGGCTACACCTTC
CASSQDTVATYGYTF
>TRBJ1-5|-|TRBV7-8|TRBD1
TGTGCCAGCAGCCCGACAGGGGGCTTTCAGCCCCAGCATTTT
CASSPTGGFQPQHF
>TRBJ1-1|few|TRBV4-1|TRBD1
TGCGCCAGCAGCCAAGAGCCGCCCACAGGGGTCGGCACTGAAGCTTTCTTT
CASSQEPPTGVGTEAFF
>TRBJ2-5|-|TRBV7-9|-
TGTGCCAGCAGCTTAGTTTACGATGCAACTAGCATGGAGACCCAGTACTTC
CASSLVYDATSMETQYF
>TRBJ1-1|-|TRBV30|-
TGTGCCTGGAGGAGGACAGAGTTGAACACTGAAGCTTTCTTT
CAWRRTELNTEAFF
>TRBJ2-7|-|TRBV19|-
TGTGCCAGTAGTACAGGATCCCCCTACGAGCAGTACTTC
CASSTGSPYEQYF
>TRBJ1-5|few|TRBV7-7|-
TGTGCTAGCAGCTTCATTGGCACCTTAACAGGGTTGAATCAGCCCCAGCATTTT
CASSFIGTLTGLNQPQHF